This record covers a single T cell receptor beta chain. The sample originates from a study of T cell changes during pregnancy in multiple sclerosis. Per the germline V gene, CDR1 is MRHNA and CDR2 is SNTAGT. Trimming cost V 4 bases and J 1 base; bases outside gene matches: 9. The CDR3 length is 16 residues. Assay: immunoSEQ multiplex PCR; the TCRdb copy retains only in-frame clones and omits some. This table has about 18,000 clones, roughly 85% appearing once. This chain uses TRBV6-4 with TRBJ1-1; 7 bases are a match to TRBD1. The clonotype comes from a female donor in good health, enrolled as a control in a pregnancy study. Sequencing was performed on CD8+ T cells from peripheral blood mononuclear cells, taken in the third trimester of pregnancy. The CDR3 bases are TGTGCCAGCAGTGCTATATCCGGGACAGAGAACACTGAAGCTTTCTTT. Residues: CASSAISGTENTEAFF.